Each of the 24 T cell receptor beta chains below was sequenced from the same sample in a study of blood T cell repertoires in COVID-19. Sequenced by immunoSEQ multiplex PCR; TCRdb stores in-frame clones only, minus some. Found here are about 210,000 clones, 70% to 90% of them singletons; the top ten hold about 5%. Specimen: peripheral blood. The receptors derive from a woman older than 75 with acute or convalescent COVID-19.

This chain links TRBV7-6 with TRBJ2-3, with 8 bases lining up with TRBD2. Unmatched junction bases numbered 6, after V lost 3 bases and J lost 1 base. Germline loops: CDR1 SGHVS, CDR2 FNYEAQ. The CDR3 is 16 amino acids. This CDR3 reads CASSFGGAGGTDTQYF. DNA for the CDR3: TGTGCCAGCAGCTTCGGGGGAGCGGGGGGCACAGATACGCAGTATTTT.

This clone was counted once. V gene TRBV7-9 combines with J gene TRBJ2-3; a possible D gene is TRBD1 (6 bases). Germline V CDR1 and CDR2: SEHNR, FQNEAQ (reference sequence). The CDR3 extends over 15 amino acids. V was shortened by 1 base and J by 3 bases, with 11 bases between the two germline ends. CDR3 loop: CASSLVGAFTDTQYF. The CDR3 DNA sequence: TGTGCCAGCAGCTTAGTGGGGGCTTTTACAGATACGCAGTATTTT.

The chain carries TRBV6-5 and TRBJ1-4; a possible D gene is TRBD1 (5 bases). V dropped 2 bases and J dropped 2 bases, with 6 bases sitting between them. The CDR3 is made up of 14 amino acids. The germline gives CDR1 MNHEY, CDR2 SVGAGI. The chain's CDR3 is CASSYGGTNEKLFF. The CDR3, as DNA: TGTGCCAGCAGTTACGGGGGGACTAATGAAAAACTGTTTTTT.

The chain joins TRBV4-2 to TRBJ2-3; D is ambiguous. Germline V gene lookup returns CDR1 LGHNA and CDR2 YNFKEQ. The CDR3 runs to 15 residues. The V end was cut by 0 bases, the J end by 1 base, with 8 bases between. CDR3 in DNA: TGTGCCAGCAGCCAAGAGGTCAGCGGCACAGATACGCAGTATTTT. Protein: CASSQEVSGTDTQYF.

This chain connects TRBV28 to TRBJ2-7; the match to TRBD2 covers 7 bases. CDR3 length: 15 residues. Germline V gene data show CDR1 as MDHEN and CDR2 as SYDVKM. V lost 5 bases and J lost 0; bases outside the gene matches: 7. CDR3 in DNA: TGTGCCAGCAGTACACCCGCTAGCGGCTCCTACGAGCAGTACTTC. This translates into CASSTPASGSYEQYF.

The DNA for the CDR3 is TGCGCCAGCAGCTACCTCGGGCCAGGGGATTACCGCGAGCAGTACTTC. Its protein is CASSYLGPGDYREQYF. The rearrangement joins TRBV5-1 to TRBJ2-7, with D tentatively TRBD1 (6 bases). Trimming pared 3 bases from V and 6 bases from J, leaving 22 bases between. CDR1 is SGHRS, CDR2 YFSETQ, per germline. CDR3 size: 16 residues.

The DNA for the CDR3 is TGTGCCAGCAGTTATCTTTCCGGGAACACTGAAGCTTTCTTT. This sequence encodes CASSYLSGNTEAFF. V is TRBV27 and J is TRBJ1-1, with D unresolved. V lost 4 bases, J lost 1 base, and 10 bases lay in between. This CDR3 contains 14 residues. The V gene's germline CDR1 is MNHEY and CDR2 SMNVEV (reference sequence).

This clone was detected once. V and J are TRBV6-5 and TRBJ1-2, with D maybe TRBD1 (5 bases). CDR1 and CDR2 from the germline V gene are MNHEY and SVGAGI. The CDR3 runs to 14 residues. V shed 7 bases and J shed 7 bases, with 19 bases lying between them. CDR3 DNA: TGTGCCAGCACTCCAGTCGGCAGGGTTAGTGGCTACACCTTC. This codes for CASTPVGRVSGYTF.

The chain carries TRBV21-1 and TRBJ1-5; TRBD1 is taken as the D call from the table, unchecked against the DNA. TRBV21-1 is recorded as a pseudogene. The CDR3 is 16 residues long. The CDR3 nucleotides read TGTGCCAGCAGCAAAGTCGAGGGGGCGCAGAATCAGCCCCAGCATTTT. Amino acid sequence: CASSKVEGAQNQPQHF.

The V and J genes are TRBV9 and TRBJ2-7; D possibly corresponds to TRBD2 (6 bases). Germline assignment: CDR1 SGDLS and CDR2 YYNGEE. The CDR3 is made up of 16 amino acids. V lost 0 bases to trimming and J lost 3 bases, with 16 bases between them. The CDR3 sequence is CASSVGGDRTFYEQYF. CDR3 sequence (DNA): TGTGCCAGCAGCGTAGGGGGGGACCGCACCTTCTACGAGCAGTACTTC.

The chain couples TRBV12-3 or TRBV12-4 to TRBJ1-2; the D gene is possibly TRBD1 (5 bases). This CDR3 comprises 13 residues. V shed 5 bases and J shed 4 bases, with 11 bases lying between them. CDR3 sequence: CASSPTAPYGYTF. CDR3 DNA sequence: TGTGCCAGCAGTCCGACAGCACCCTATGGCTACACCTTC.

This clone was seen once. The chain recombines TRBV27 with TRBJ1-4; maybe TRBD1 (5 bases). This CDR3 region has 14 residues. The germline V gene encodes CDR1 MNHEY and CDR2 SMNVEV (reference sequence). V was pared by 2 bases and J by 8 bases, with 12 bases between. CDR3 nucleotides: TGTGCCAGCAGTTTAGGAGGGGTGTGGGAAAAACTGTTTTTT. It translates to CASSLGGVWEKLFF.

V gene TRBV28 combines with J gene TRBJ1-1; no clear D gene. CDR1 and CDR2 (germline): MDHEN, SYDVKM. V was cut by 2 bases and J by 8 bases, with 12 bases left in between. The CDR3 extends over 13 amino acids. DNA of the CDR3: TGTGCCAGCAGTTTACTCTCGCAGGAAGAAGCTTTCTTT. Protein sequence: CASSLLSQEEAFF.

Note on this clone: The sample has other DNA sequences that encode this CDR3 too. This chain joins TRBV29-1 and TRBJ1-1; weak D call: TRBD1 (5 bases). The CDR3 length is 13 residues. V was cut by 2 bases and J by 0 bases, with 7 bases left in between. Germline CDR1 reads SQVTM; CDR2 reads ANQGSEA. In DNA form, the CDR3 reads TGCAGCGTTGAAAAGGACATGAACACTGAAGCTTTCTTT. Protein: CSVEKDMNTEAFF.

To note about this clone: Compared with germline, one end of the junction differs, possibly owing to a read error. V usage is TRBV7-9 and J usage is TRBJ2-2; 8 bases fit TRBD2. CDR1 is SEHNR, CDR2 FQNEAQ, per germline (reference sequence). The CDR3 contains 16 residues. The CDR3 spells CASSTRGGGNAGELFF. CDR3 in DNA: TGTGCCAGCAGCACACGGGGCGGGGGGAACGCCGGGGAGCTGTTTTTT.

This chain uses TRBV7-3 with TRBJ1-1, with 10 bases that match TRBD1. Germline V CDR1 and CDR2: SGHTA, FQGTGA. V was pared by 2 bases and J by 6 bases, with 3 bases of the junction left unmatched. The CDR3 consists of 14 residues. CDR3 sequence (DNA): TGTGCCAGCAGCTTAGGAGGGACAGGGGCTGAAGCTTTCTTT. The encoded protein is CASSLGGTGAEAFF.

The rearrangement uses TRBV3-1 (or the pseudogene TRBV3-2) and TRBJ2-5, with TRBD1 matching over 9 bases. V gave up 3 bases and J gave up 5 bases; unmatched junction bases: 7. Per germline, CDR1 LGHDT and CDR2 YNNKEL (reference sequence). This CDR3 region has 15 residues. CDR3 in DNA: TGTGCCAGCAGCCACCGTACAGGGGGCGTTGAGACCCAGTACTTC. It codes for CASSHRTGGVETQYF.

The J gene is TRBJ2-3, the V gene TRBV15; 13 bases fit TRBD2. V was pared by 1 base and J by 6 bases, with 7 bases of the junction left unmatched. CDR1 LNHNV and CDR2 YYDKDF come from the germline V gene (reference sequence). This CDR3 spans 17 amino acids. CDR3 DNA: TGTGCCACCAGCAGAGTCGTCACTAGCGGGAGGGCGGATACGCAGTATTTT. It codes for CATSRVVTSGRADTQYF.

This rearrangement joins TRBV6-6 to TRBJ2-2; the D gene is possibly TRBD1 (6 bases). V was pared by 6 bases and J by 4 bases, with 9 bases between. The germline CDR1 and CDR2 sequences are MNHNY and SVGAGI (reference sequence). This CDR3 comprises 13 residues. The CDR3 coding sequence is TGTGCCAGCAGACTAGGGGGCACCGGGGAGCTGTTTTTT. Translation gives CASRLGGTGELFF.

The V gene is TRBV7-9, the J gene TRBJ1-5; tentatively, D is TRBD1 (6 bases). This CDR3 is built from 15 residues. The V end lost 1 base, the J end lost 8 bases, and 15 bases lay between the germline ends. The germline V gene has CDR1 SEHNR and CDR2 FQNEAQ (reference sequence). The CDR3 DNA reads TGTGCCAGCAGCTTAGGGACAGTTGATTCGGAGCCCCAGCATTTT. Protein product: CASSLGTVDSEPQHF.

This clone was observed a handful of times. The CDR3 DNA follows: TGCGCCAGCAGCCTCCGACCGAGGGCAGGTTACAACTATGGCTACACCTTC. This sequence encodes CASSLRPRAGYNYGYTF. V is TRBV5-1 and J is TRBJ1-2; D unclear. Germline V CDR1 and CDR2: SGHRS, YFSETQ. This CDR3 is built from 17 residues. V lost 4 bases to trimming and J lost 2 bases, with 21 bases between them.

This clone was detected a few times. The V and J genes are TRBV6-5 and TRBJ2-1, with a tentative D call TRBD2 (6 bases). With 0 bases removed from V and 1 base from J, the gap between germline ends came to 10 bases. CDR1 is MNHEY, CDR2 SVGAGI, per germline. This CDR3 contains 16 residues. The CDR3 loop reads CASSYSIGGSYNEQFF. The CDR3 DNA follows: TGTGCCAGCAGTTACTCGATCGGGGGTTCCTACAATGAGCAGTTCTTC.

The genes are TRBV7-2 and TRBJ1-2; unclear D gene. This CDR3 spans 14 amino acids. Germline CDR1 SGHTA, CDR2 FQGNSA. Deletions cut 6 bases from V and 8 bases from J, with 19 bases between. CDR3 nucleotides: TGTGCCAGCAGTTTAAGGGCGAGGGCCGGGGGCTACACCTTC. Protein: CASSLRARAGGYTF.

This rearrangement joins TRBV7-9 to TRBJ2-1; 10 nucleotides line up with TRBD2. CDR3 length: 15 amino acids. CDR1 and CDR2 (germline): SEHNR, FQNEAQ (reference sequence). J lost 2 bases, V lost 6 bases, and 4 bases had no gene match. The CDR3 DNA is TGTGCCAGCAGGGATAGCGGGAGGCCCTACAATGAGCAGTTCTTC. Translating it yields CASRDSGRPYNEQFF.